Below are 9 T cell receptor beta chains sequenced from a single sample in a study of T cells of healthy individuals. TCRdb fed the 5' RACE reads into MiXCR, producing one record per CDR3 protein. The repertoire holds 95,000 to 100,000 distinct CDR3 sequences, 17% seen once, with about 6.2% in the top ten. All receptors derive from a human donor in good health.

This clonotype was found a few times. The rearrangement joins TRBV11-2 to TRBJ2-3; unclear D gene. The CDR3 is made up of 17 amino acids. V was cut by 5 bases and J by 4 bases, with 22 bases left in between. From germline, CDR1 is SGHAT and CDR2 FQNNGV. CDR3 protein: CASSPDGSLPVADTQYF. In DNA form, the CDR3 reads TGTGCCAGCAGCCCAGACGGGTCACTACCGGTGGCAGATACGCAGTATTTT. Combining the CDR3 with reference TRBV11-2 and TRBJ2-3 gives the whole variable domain EAGVAQSPRYKIIEKRQSVAFWCNPISGHATLYWYQQILGQGPKLLIQFQNNGVVDDSQLPKDRFSAERLKGVDSTLKIQPAKLEDSAVYLCASSPDGSLPVADTQYFGPGTRLTVL.

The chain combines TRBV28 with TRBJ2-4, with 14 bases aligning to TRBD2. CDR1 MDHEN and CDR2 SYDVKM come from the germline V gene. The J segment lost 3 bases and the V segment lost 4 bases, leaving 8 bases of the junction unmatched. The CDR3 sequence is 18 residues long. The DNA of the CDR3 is TGTGCCAGCAGTTCCGCCGGGACTAGCGGGGGTCGCAAAAACATTCAGTACTTC. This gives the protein CASSSAGTSGGRKNIQYF.

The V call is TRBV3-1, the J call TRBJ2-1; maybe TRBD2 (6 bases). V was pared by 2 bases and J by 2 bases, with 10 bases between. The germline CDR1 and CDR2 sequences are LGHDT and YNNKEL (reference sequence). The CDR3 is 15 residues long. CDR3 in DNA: TGTGCCAGCAGCCAATCGGCGGGAACCTACAATGAGCAGTTCTTC. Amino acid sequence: CASSQSAGTYNEQFF.

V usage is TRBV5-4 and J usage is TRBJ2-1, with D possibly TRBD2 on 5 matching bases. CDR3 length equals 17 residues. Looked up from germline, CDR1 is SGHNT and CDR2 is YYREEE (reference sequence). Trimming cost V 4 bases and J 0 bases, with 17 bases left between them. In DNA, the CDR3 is TGTGCCAGCAGCAGAGAGGGTTTAGGGAGCTCCTACAATGAGCAGTTCTTC. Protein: CASSREGLGSSYNEQFF.

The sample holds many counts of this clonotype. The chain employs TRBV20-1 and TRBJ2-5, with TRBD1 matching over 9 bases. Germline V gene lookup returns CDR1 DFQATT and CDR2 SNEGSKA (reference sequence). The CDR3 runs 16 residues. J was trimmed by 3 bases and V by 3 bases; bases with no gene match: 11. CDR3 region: CSASPLTGGRKETQYF. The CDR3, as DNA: TGCAGTGCTAGCCCTCTGACAGGGGGAAGGAAAGAGACCCAGTACTTC.

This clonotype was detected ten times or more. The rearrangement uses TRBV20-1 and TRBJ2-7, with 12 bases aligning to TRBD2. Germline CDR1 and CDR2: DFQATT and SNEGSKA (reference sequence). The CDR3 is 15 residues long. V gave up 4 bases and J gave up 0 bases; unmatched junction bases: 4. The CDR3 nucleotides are TGCAGTGCTAAGCTAGCGGGGGGGCACTCCTACGAGCAGTACTTC. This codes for CSAKLAGGHSYEQYF.

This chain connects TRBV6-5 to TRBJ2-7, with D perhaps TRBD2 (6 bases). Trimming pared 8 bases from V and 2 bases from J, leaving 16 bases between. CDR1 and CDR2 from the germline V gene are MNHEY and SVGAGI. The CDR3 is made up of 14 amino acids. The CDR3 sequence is CASGNHRRAYEQYF. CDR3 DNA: TGTGCCAGCGGTAATCACAGGAGGGCCTACGAGCAGTACTTC.

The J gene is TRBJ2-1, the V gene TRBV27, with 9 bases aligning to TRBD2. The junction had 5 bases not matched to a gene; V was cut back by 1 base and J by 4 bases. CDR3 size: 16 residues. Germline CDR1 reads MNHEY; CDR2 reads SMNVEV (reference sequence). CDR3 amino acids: CASSLWGTSSYNEQFF. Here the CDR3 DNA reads TGTGCCAGCAGTTTATGGGGGACTAGCAGTTACAATGAGCAGTTCTTC.

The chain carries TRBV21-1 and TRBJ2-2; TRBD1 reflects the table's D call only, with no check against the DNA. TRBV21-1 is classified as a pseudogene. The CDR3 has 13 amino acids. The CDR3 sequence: CASGTGVTGELFF. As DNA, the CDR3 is TGTGCCAGCGGGACAGGGGTCACCGGGGAGCTGTTTTTT.